One sample yielded the 30 T cell receptor beta chains listed below, sequenced in a study of post-analysis software for immune sequencing data. Study findings and constraints: Comparison of patients with controls showed a handful of TRBV segments more frequent in patients, TRBV5-6, TRBV5-1 and TRBV20-1 among them.

These TCRs' antigens remain unknown. Unique-molecular-identifier-tagged TCR beta cDNA libraries were used. TCRdb processed the PCR reads anew with MiXCR; each CDR3 protein has one entry. Among almost 700,000 distinct CDR3 sequences listed, approximately 60% were seen once. Sequencing used blood. The receptors were gathered from a girl aged 2 to 10 with multiple sclerosis.

As concerns this clonotype: Germline and junction disagree at one end, which may indicate a read error. The chain recombines TRBV5-5 with TRBJ2-1, with 9 bases lining up with TRBD2. Germline V gene sequence: CDR1 SGHKS, CDR2 YYEKEE (reference sequence). The CDR3 is made up of 16 amino acids. This chain's CDR3 is CASSTRTSGLYNGQFF. CDR3 DNA: TGTGCCAGCAGCACCCGAACTAGCGGGCTGTACAATGGGCAGTTCTTC.

This rearrangement joins TRBV7-2 to TRBJ1-5; D remains unclear. The V end lost 2 bases, the J end lost 7 bases, and 21 bases lay between the germline ends. CDR3 size: 17 residues. Germline V gene sequence: CDR1 SGHTA, CDR2 FQGNSA. This chain's CDR3 is CASSLIPAGVLNQPQHF. The CDR3 DNA sequence: TGTGCCAGCAGCTTAATCCCCGCCGGGGTACTCAACCAGCCCCAGCATTTT.

CDR3: CASSPTWVAGGSTDTQYF. The CDR3 nucleotides are TGCGCCAGCAGCCCCACCTGGGTTGCGGGAGGAAGCACAGATACGCAGTATTTT. The chain has TRBV5-1 and TRBJ2-3, with 8 bases matching TRBD2. Per germline, CDR1 SGHRS and CDR2 YFSETQ. The V gene end was trimmed by 4 bases and the J gene end by 0 bases; junction bases not matched to a gene: 13. This CDR3 is 18 amino acids long. The entire variable domain, with the rest obtained from reference TRBV5-1 and TRBJ2-3, is as follows: KAGVTQTPRYLIKTRGQQVTLSCSPISGHRSVSWYQQTPGQGLQFLFEYFSETQRNKGNFPGRFSGRQFSNSRSEMNVSTLELGDSALYLCASSPTWVAGGSTDTQYFGPGTRLTVL.

This chain's CDR3 is CASRDDRGPYEQYF. The CDR3, as DNA: TGTGCCAGCAGAGATGACAGGGGGCCCTACGAGCAGTACTTC. The rearrangement links TRBV27 to TRBJ2-5; 10 bases are shared with TRBD1. Gene TRBJ2-7 matches the end of the DNA better, so the J call may be wrong. The CDR3 runs 14 residues. Germline V lookup: CDR1 MNHEY, CDR2 SMNVEV (reference sequence).

As to this clonotype: At one end, the junction sequence differs from germline, possibly due to a read error. The chain joins TRBV7-9 to TRBJ2-3; 9 positions match TRBD2. The CDR3 runs to 16 residues. Germline V gene lookup returns CDR1 SEHNR and CDR2 FQNEAQ (reference sequence). CDR3 amino acids: CSSSPLVAGVIDTQYF. As DNA, the CDR3 is TGTTCCAGCAGCCCGCTGGTAGCGGGAGTGATAGATACGCAGTATTTT.

This clonotype has more than one count but fewer than ten. The chain employs TRBV20-1 and TRBJ2-3; D call uncertain. CDR3 length: 13 amino acids. Trimming left V 4 bases short and J 1 base short, with 9 bases between. The germline V gene has CDR1 DFQATT and CDR2 SNEGSKA (reference sequence). CDR3 sequence: CSATSVGTDTQYF. The CDR3 DNA reads as TGCAGTGCTACCTCGGTCGGCACAGATACGCAGTATTTT.

V is TRBV28 and J is TRBJ2-1; 11 bases align to TRBD1. V lost 5 bases, J lost 7 bases, and 7 bases stayed unmatched. The germline CDR1 and CDR2 sequences are MDHEN and SYDVKM. CDR3 length equals 15 residues. CDR3 in amino acids: CASSLRDRGRNEQFF. The CDR3 DNA is TGTGCCAGCAGTCTCCGGGACAGGGGGAGGAATGAGCAGTTCTTC.

The chain couples TRBV29-1 to TRBJ2-3; 14 nucleotides line up with TRBD2. Trimming removed 4 bases from V and 6 bases from J; junction bases left unmatched: 6. This CDR3 has 15 amino acids. The germline V gene has CDR1 SQVTM and CDR2 ANQGSEA. The CDR3 loop reads CSVVGLAGVADTQYF. As DNA, the CDR3 is TGCAGCGTTGTGGGACTAGCGGGAGTTGCGGATACGCAGTATTTT.

V and J are TRBV20-1 and TRBJ1-3, with TRBD1 matching over 7 bases. CDR1 is DFQATT and CDR2 is SNEGSKA in the germline V gene (reference sequence). J gave up 1 base and V 3 bases, and 3 bases lay outside the gene matches. The length of the CDR3 is 14 residues. CDR3 DNA: TGCAGTGCTAGCCTGACAGGGTCTGGAAACACCATATATTTT. Translating it yields CSASLTGSGNTIYF.

This chain connects TRBV7-9 to TRBJ2-7; 9 bases agree with TRBD2. CDR3 length equals 13 residues. Germline V lookup: CDR1 SEHNR, CDR2 FQNEAQ (reference sequence). With V trimmed by 5 bases and J by 7 bases, 6 bases remained unmatched. The CDR3 loop is CASSPISGGEQYF. The CDR3 DNA is TGTGCCAGCAGCCCCATTAGCGGGGGTGAGCAGTACTTC.

The chain employs TRBV4-3 and TRBJ1-2; D perhaps matches TRBD1 (6 bases). This CDR3 spans 16 amino acids. Germline V gene sequence: CDR1 LGHNA, CDR2 YSLEER. V was cut by 2 bases and J by 3 bases, with 16 bases left in between. This CDR3 reads CASSQQTGTWDYGYTF. DNA of the CDR3: TGCGCCAGCAGCCAACAAACCGGGACATGGGACTATGGCTACACCTTC.

V is TRBV27 and J is TRBJ2-5; maybe TRBD2 (6 bases). Germline assignment: CDR1 MNHEY and CDR2 SMNVEV (reference sequence). V was shortened by 5 bases and J by 11 bases, with 21 bases between the two germline ends. The CDR3 contains 14 residues. CDR3 sequence reads: CASSPHTGTQEQYF. The CDR3 DNA reads TGTGCCAGCAGTCCCCACACCGGGACTCAGGAGCAGTACTTC.

The CDR3 loop is CASSFRRQGRLTDTQYF. The CDR3 DNA is TGTGCCAGCAGTTTCCGGAGACAGGGCCGTCTCACAGATACGCAGTATTTT. This chain joins TRBV12-3 or TRBV12-4 and TRBJ2-3, with TRBD1 identical over 7 bases. The CDR3 sequence is 17 residues long. V dropped 3 bases and J dropped 2; count of bases not matched to a gene: 11.

In its sample, this clonotype was seen a few times. The chain couples TRBV7-6 to TRBJ1-1, with D possibly being TRBD1 (5 bases). In germline, CDR1 is SGHVS, CDR2 FNYEAQ. V was trimmed by 4 bases and J by 7 bases, leaving 13 bases between them. The CDR3 loop spans 13 amino acids. The CDR3 bases are TGTGCCAGCAGCTATTCCGAGAGGGGTGAAGCTTTCTTT. Translating it yields CASSYSERGEAFF.

The genes are TRBV29-1 and TRBJ2-1; D may match TRBD1 or TRBD2 (6 bases each). The CDR3 has 12 amino acids. V was cut by 3 bases and J by 6 bases, with 9 bases left in between. Per germline, CDR1 SQVTM and CDR2 ANQGSEA. CDR3 residues: CSVDSGANEQFF. For the CDR3, the DNA is TGCAGCGTTGATTCGGGGGCCAATGAGCAGTTCTTC.

This rearrangement joins TRBV20-1 to TRBJ2-3; 7 nucleotides align to TRBD2. The V segment lost 6 bases and the J segment 0 bases; nucleotides outside the gene matches: 6. Per germline, CDR1 DFQATT and CDR2 SNEGSKA (reference sequence). This CDR3 has 14 residues. The DNA for the CDR3 is TGCAGTGCCAACCTAGCGGCTAGCACAGATACGCAGTATTTT. Translated: CSANLAASTDTQYF.

The rearrangement joins TRBV7-2 to TRBJ1-2, with D possibly being TRBD1 (5 bases). CDR3 length equals 15 residues. V lost 3 bases, J lost 6 bases, and 17 bases lay in between. The V gene's germline CDR1 is SGHTA and CDR2 FQGNSA. CDR3 bases: TGTGCCAGCAGCTTTGGGGCCGGGAACAACGATGGCTACACCTTC. This gives the protein CASSFGAGNNDGYTF. Full variable domain (remainder filled in from reference TRBV7-2 and TRBJ1-2): GAGVSQSPSNKVTEKGKDVELRCDPISGHTALYWYRQSLGQGLEFLIYFQGNSAPDKSGLPSDRFSAERTGGSVSTLTIQRTQQEDSAVYLCASSFGAGNNDGYTFGSGTRLTVV.

This chain connects TRBV4-2 to TRBJ2-3, with 7 bases matching TRBD2. Germline V gene lookup returns CDR1 LGHNA and CDR2 YNFKEQ. The CDR3 loop spans 16 amino acids. V shed 4 bases and J 2 bases; nucleotides not matched to a gene: 9. CDR3 sequence: CASSLRRGGDTDTQYF. CDR3 nucleotide sequence: TGTGCCAGCAGCCTACGTCGGGGAGGGGACACAGATACGCAGTATTTT.

J is TRBJ1-1 and V is TRBV27; D ambiguous. Trimming took 2 bases from V and 4 from J, leaving 8 bases between them. The CDR3 runs to 13 residues. Germline CDR1 MNHEY, CDR2 SMNVEV (reference sequence). As DNA, the CDR3 is TGTGCCAGCAGTTTAAGACGACGCACTGAAGCTTTCTTT. Encoded protein: CASSLRRRTEAFF.

The chain employs TRBV5-1 and TRBJ2-5; no definite D call. V was cut by 4 bases and J by 2 bases, with 18 bases left in between. The germline V gene encodes CDR1 SGHRS and CDR2 YFSETQ. The CDR3 covers 16 residues. DNA for the CDR3: TGCGCCAGCAGCCCCGGACGAGCGAGGTTACAAGAGACCCAGTACTTC. Translated: CASSPGRARLQETQYF. Looking up the rest from reference TRBV5-1 and TRBJ2-5 gives the full variable domain: KAGVTQTPRYLIKTRGQQVTLSCSPISGHRSVSWYQQTPGQGLQFLFEYFSETQRNKGNFPGRFSGRQFSNSRSEMNVSTLELGDSALYLCASSPGRARLQETQYFGPGTRLLVL.

The rearrangement links TRBV19 to TRBJ1-6; perhaps TRBD1 as D (5 bases). The CDR3 loop spans 14 amino acids. Trimming pared 10 bases from V and 8 bases from J, leaving 18 bases between. In germline, CDR1 is LNHDA, CDR2 SQIVND (reference sequence). CDR3 region: CATKDGDQDSPLHF. CDR3 DNA: TGTGCCACAAAAGACGGGGACCAGGATTCACCCCTCCACTTT.

This clonotype appeared a few times. An end of the junction differs from the germline gene, which may be a read error. V is TRBV7-7 and J is TRBJ2-3; TRBD2 aligns across 7 bases. The CDR3 runs 15 residues. CDR1 and CDR2 (germline): SSHAT, FNYEAQ (reference sequence). This CDR3 reads CASSLLAAGTDTQYF. As DNA, the CDR3 is TGTGCTAGCAGCCTTCTAGCGGCTGGCACAGATACGCAGTATTTT.

The chain uses TRBV20-1 and TRBJ2-7, with D perhaps matching TRBD2 (7 bases). The V end lost 7 bases, the J end lost 0 bases, and 19 bases lay between the germline ends. Germline V gives CDR1 DFQATT, CDR2 SNEGSKA (reference sequence). The length of the CDR3 is 15 residues. The CDR3 nucleotides are TGCAGTGTCTCCGGGGGGCGGGGAAGCTCCTACGAGCAGTACTTC. This gives the protein CSVSGGRGSSYEQYF.

In its sample, this clonotype was seen a few times. The chain has TRBV6-2 or TRBV6-3 and TRBJ2-3, with 8 bases fitting TRBD1. V trimming: 6 bases; J trimming: 5 bases; junction bases outside the gene matches: 10. CDR3 size: 15 residues. Germline CDR1 reads MNHEY; CDR2 reads SVGEGT. DNA of the CDR3: TGTGCCAGCAGCCAGAGACAGGGGTCCAAAGATACGCAGTATTTT. As protein: CASSQRQGSKDTQYF.

The V call is TRBV10-3, the J call TRBJ2-1, with D unresolved. Germline V lookup: CDR1 ENHRY, CDR2 SYGVKD. The length of the CDR3 is 15 residues. Trimming pared 0 bases from V and 6 bases from J, leaving 12 bases between. This chain's CDR3 is CAISESMAWSNEQFF. CDR3 coding DNA: TGTGCCATCAGTGAGTCGATGGCCTGGTCCAATGAGCAGTTCTTC.

This chain links TRBV27 with TRBJ2-5; a possible D gene is TRBD2 (6 bases). The V end lost 3 bases, the J end lost 5 bases, and 10 bases lay between the germline ends. This CDR3 comprises 13 residues. Per the germline V gene, CDR1 is MNHEY and CDR2 is SMNVEV (reference sequence). The CDR3 DNA reads as TGTGCCAGCAGTTTGTTGGAGGGTGAGACCCAGTACTTC. The encoded protein is CASSLLEGETQYF.

This clonotype was recorded only once. The chain joins TRBV11-1 to TRBJ2-7, with D perhaps TRBD2 (6 bases). Germline V gene sequence: CDR1 SGHAT, CDR2 FQDESV (reference sequence). The length of the CDR3 is 13 residues. V was pared by 3 bases and J by 3 bases, with 9 bases between. The DNA for the CDR3 is TGTGCCAGCAGCTTTGGAGGGTTCTACGAGCAGTACTTC. It yields the protein CASSFGGFYEQYF.

This chain uses TRBV25-1 with TRBJ2-1; D might be TRBD1 or TRBD2, each matching 6 bases. The CDR3 contains 15 residues. Trimming shortened V by 3 bases and J by 9 bases, and 18 bases separated the two germline ends. Germline CDR1 MGHDK, CDR2 SYGVNS. In nucleotides, the CDR3 is TGTGCCAGCAGTGATCACAGGGAGGAGATCAGTGAGCAGTTCTTC. Translating it yields CASSDHREEISEQFF.

This sequence joins TRBV6-2 or TRBV6-3 and TRBJ2-7; no clear D. This CDR3 spans 12 amino acids. V was clipped by 2 bases and J by 2 bases, with 4 bases between them. Germline CDR1 and CDR2: MNHEY and SVGEGT. CDR3 region: CASSYEPYEQYF. The CDR3 DNA follows: TGTGCCAGCAGTTACGAGCCCTACGAGCAGTACTTC.

The rearrangement joins TRBV5-7 to TRBJ2-1; possible D gene TRBD1, 5 bases. TRBV5-7 is given ORF status, its function remaining uncertain. There are 14 residues in the CDR3. Trimming took 1 base from V and 8 from J, leaving 13 bases between them. The CDR3: CASSLSTQVDEQFF. As DNA, the CDR3 is TGTGCCAGCAGCTTGAGTACACAGGTCGATGAGCAGTTCTTC.